What follows describes a single T cell receptor (beta chain). Its matching antigen is unknown. Focal radiation and CTLA-4 blockade (ipilimumab) were tested in chemo-refractory metastatic non-small-cell lung cancer patients. Clones were read by immunoSEQ multiplex PCR, and TCRdb kept only the in-frame ones, dropping some. The sample has around 120,000 clones, around 75% seen once. Germline values: CDR1 SGHTA, CDR2 FQGNSA. CDR3 length: 13 residues. Trimming stripped 4 bases from V and 6 bases from J, with 10 bases between. This entry comes from a study of radiotherapy plus CTLA-4 blockade in lung cancer. Study-level background: Objective responses were recorded in roughly 20% of patients, with disease control recorded in 31%. Study results and limitations: Reported findings show early blood T cell clone dynamics, with interferon-beta, best predicted response. There was expansion of tumor-derived TCR clones in blood after radiotherapy plus ipilimumab.

The rearrangement links TRBV7-2 to TRBJ2-1; D perhaps matches TRBD2 (5 bases). The source is a human donor with non-small cell lung cancer who had a partial response to radiotherapy plus ipilimumab. Sequenced material: peripheral blood, taken from a patient treated with radiotherapy plus ipilimumab. DNA for the CDR3: TGTGCCAGCAGCTGGGAGAGGTTCAATGAGCAGTTCTTC. Residues: CASSWERFNEQFF. Variable domain in full (rest from reference TRBV7-2 and TRBJ2-1): GAGVSQSPSNKVTEKGKDVELRCDPISGHTALYWYRQSLGQGLEFLIYFQGNSAPDKSGLPSDRFSAERTGGSVSTLTIQRTQQEDSAVYLCASSWERFNEQFFGPGTRLTVL.